One sample yielded the 10 T cell receptor beta chains listed below, sequenced in a study of cytomegalovirus exposure and HLA in healthy donors. The study ran its PCR with 60 Vbeta and 13 Jbeta primers. TCRdb's table, derived via immunoSEQ multiplex PCR, lists solely in-frame clones and lacks some. This sample carries 100,000 to 150,000 clones, roughly 84% of them seen once, and the ten largest clones take about 1.5%. Input material: PBMCs. Receptor source: a boy aged 10-17 years in good health and CMV-seronegative.

The chain combines TRBV7-3 with TRBJ2-2, with 10 bases fitting TRBD2. CDR3 length: 16 amino acids. Germline assignment: CDR1 SGHTA and CDR2 FQGTGA. V was pared by 5 bases and J by 5 bases, with 8 bases of the junction left unmatched. CDR3 DNA: TGTGCCAGCAGCCCCATTCCACTAGCGGGGACCGGGGAGCTGTTTTTT. Its protein product is CASSPIPLAGTGELFF.

This rearrangement joins TRBV2 to TRBJ2-7; unclear D gene. This CDR3 is built from 14 residues. Between the trimmed V and J ends, which lost 1 base and 3 bases, there was a span of 10 bases. Germline V gene lookup returns CDR1 SNHLY and CDR2 FYNNEI. In nucleotides, the CDR3 is TGTGCCAGCAGTGAAGGGGCGCGCAGCTACGAGCAGTACTTC. It specifies CASSEGARSYEQYF.

This clone was picked up a small number of times. The V call is TRBV4-1, the J call TRBJ2-7; TRBD2 aligns across 7 bases. Germline V lookup: CDR1 MGHRA, CDR2 YSYEKL. The ends lost 7 bases at V and 2 bases at J; junction bases unmatched: 8. This CDR3 region has 14 residues. CDR3 nucleotides: TGCGCCAGCACCCCGGGAGGTCAGACCTACGAGCAGTACTTC. Encoded protein: CASTPGGQTYEQYF.

The rearrangement uses TRBV9 and TRBJ1-3, with D possibly TRBD1 on 6 matching bases. The CDR3 contains 16 residues. V lost 0 bases and J lost 8, with 18 bases in between. CDR1 is SGDLS, CDR2 YYNGEE, per germline. CDR3 coding DNA: TGTGCCAGCAGCGTAGGGGGACACCTTCCCGGAGACACCATATATTTT. Its protein product is CASSVGGHLPGDTIYF.

This clone appeared once. The rearrangement joins TRBV28 to TRBJ2-2; the match to TRBD1 covers 9 bases. Germline CDR1 reads MDHEN; CDR2 reads SYDVKM. The CDR3 spans 17 residues. V was clipped by 5 bases and J by 4 bases; unmatched bases: 11. The DNA for the CDR3 is TGTGCCAGCAGTAACCCTCGGACAGGGGCTAGCACCGGGGAGCTGTTTTTT. Its translation: CASSNPRTGASTGELFF.

V is TRBV7-3 and J is TRBJ2-3, with a possible D match to TRBD2 (6 bases). The V end lost 9 bases, the J end lost 6 bases, and 19 bases lay between the germline ends. Germline lookup yields CDR1 SGHTA and CDR2 FQGTGA. This CDR3 region has 14 residues. For the CDR3, the DNA is TGTGCCAGTACTTACGGCACCGGAGGGGATACGCAGTATTTT. It codes for CASTYGTGGDTQYF.

The CDR3 loop reads CASSLLGDRGIGETQYF. Written as DNA, the CDR3 is TGTGCCAGCAGCCTCCTTGGGGACAGGGGCATTGGGGAGACCCAGTACTTC. The rearrangement links TRBV7-2 to TRBJ2-5, with 10 bases identical to TRBD1. Trimming took 5 bases from V and 5 from J; bases not matched to a gene: 14. Germline V gene sequence: CDR1 SGHTA, CDR2 FQGNSA. The CDR3 totals 17 residues.

The chain uses TRBV29-1 and TRBJ2-2; TRBD2 matches 10 bases. This CDR3 has 14 amino acids. Unmatched junction bases numbered 6, after V lost 5 bases and J lost 6 bases. Germline V gene lookup returns CDR1 SQVTM and CDR2 ANQGSEA. The CDR3 bases are TGCAGCGTTCGGGGGACTAGCGATCCCGGGGAGCTGTTTTTT. It translates to CSVRGTSDPGELFF.

This chain joins TRBV9 and TRBJ1-1; a possible D gene is TRBD1 (5 bases). Germline V gene sequence: CDR1 SGDLS, CDR2 YYNGEE. V lost 0 bases and J 1 base, leaving 13 bases between the germline ends. The CDR3 extends over 16 amino acids. The CDR3 spells CASSVGGRVGNTEAFF. The DNA for the CDR3 is TGTGCCAGCAGCGTAGGTGGCAGGGTGGGGAACACTGAAGCTTTCTTT.

In its sample, this clone was seen once. The chain is built from TRBV30 and TRBJ2-3; 11 bases match TRBD2. The V gene's germline CDR1 is GTSNPN and CDR2 SVGIG (reference sequence). V lost 3 bases to trimming and J lost 2 bases; unmatched junction nucleotides: 1. The CDR3 contains 14 residues. The DNA of the CDR3 is TGTGCCTGGAGGGGACTAGCGGCCACAGATACGCAGTATTTT. Its translation is CAWRGLAATDTQYF.